One and the same sample provided the 6 T cell receptor beta chains below, sequenced in a study of blood T cells in healthy people across ages. Through a sample-barcoded 5' primer and a J-beta primer mix, a second PCR was run for 7 to 11 cycles. TCRdb reprocessed the 5' RACE reads with MiXCR, giving one entry per CDR3 protein. The sample records more than 450,000 distinct CDR3 sequences, over 25% being singletons. These data were also reused for a study on T cells of mothers and their children.

The source material was blood. These receptor sequences come from a boy between 2 and 10 years old in good health.

The chain links TRBV6-5 to TRBJ2-1; a weak D match, TRBD2 (7 bases). V gave up 0 bases and J gave up 7 bases, with 13 bases separating them. The CDR3 is 15 residues long. Germline values: CDR1 MNHEY, CDR2 SVGAGI. This CDR3 reads CASSYSRGASNEQFF. DNA of the CDR3: TGTGCCAGCAGTTACTCCCGGGGGGCCTCGAATGAGCAGTTCTTC.

There are many counts of this clonotype. The chain joins TRBV7-9 to TRBJ2-5; perhaps TRBD2 as D (6 bases). The ends were cut back, 7 bases at V and 5 bases at J, with 11 bases in the middle. This CDR3 is 12 amino acids long. The germline gives CDR1 SEHNR, CDR2 FQNEAQ (reference sequence). This chain's CDR3 is CASNGGVETQYF. The DNA of the CDR3 is TGTGCCAGCAACGGGGGAGTGGAGACCCAGTACTTC. Combining the CDR3 with reference TRBV7-9 and TRBJ2-5 gives the whole variable domain DTGVSQNPRHKITKRGQNVTFRCDPISEHNRLYWYRQTLGQGPEFLTYFQNEAQLEKSRLLSDRFSAERPKGSFSTLEIQRTEQGDSAMYLCASNGGVETQYFGPGTRLLVL.

The chain is built from TRBV10-3 and TRBJ1-6, with 9 bases that match TRBD1. With 11 bases clipped from V and 5 bases from J, the junction kept 10 bases outside the gene matches. This CDR3 has 15 residues. Germline CDR1 ENHRY, CDR2 SYGVKD. The CDR3 is CASRTGDENNSPLHF. The CDR3 bases are TGTGCCTCACGGACAGGGGACGAGAATAATTCACCCCTCCACTTT.

The chain carries TRBV7-6 and TRBJ2-1; TRBD2 is a possible D gene (6 bases). Germline CDR1 is SGHVS and CDR2 is FNYEAQ. CDR3 length equals 15 residues. The germline V and J ends were trimmed by 5 bases and 5 bases, with 16 bases remaining between them. Written as DNA, the CDR3 is TGTGCCAGCAGCAGGAAAGAAGGACTAAACAATGAGCAGTTCTTC. It codes for CASSRKEGLNNEQFF.

This clonotype appeared a few times. The chain couples TRBV18 to TRBJ2-4; TRBD1 agrees at 8 bases. The germline V gene has CDR1 KGHSH and CDR2 LQKENI. With 4 bases clipped from V and 8 bases from J, the junction kept 10 bases outside the gene matches. The CDR3 is made up of 15 amino acids. The CDR3: CASSRGSGTGDIQYF. As DNA, the CDR3 is TGTGCCAGCTCACGTGGCTCCGGGACAGGAGACATTCAGTACTTC.

This clonotype appeared a few times. The rearrangement uses TRBV6-2 or TRBV6-3 and TRBJ2-7; TRBD1 agrees at 11 bases. The CDR3 is made up of 14 amino acids. The germline CDR1 and CDR2 sequences are MNHEY and SVGEGT. J gave up 3 bases and V 2 bases, and 0 bases lay outside the gene matches. Written as DNA, the CDR3 is TGTGCCAGCAGTTACGGGACAGGGGGCTACGAGCAGTACTTC. This translates into CASSYGTGGYEQYF.